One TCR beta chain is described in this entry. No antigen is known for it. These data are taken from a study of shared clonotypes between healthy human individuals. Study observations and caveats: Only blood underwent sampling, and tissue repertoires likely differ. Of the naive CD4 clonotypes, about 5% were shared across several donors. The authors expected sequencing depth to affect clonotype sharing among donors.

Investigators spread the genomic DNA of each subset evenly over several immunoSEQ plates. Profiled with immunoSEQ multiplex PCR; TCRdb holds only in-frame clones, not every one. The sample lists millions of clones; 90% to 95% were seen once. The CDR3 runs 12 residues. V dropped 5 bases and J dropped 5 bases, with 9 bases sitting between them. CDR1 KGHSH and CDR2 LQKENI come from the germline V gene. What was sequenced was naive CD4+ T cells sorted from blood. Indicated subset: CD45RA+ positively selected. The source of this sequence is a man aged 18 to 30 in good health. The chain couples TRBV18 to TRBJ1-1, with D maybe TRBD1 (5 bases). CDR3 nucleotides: TGTGCCAGCTCATGGGGCCAGACTGAAGCTTTCTTT. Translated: CASSWGQTEAFF.